The 26 T cell receptor beta chains in this list originate from one sample, sequenced in a study of blood T cells in healthy people across ages. The use of a sample-barcoded 5' primer and a J-beta primer mix characterized a second PCR of 7 to 11 cycles. TCRdb independently ran MiXCR on the 5' RACE reads; one entry per CDR3 protein. The sample has roughly 800,000 distinct CDR3 sequences, roughly 40% seen once. The specimen sequenced was blood. Receptors originate from a young man in good health.

The gene calls are TRBV15 and TRBJ2-5, with a possible D match to TRBD1 (5 bases). Germline-derived CDR1 and CDR2 are LNHNV and YYDKDF (reference sequence). The CDR3 runs 15 residues. V lost 0 bases to trimming and J lost 5 bases, with 13 bases between them. CDR3: CATSRDVLGPETQYF. The DNA for the CDR3 is TGTGCCACCAGCAGAGATGTTTTGGGGCCGGAGACCCAGTACTTC.

This clonotype has just one count. The chain carries TRBV4-3 and TRBJ1-3; 8 bases agree with TRBD1. The CDR3 is 20 amino acids. Per germline, CDR1 LGHNA and CDR2 YSLEER. The V and J ends lost 6 bases and 0 bases, in that order; junction bases with no gene match: 19. This CDR3 reads CASSREAAGGRSSSGNTIYF. In nucleotides, the CDR3 is TGCGCCAGCAGTCGGGAGGCGGCAGGGGGCCGAAGCAGCTCTGGAAACACCATATATTTT.

The chain uses TRBV25-1 and TRBJ2-2, with D uncertain. V dropped 5 bases and J dropped 6 bases, with 7 bases sitting between them. CDR3 length: 12 amino acids. Germline V CDR1 and CDR2: MGHDK, SYGVNS. The CDR3 is CASSPRAGELFF. The DNA of the CDR3 is TGTGCCAGCAGTCCTCGTGCCGGGGAGCTGTTTTTT.

This clonotype has ten or more counts. The chain is built from TRBV10-3 and TRBJ2-7; D unresolved. This CDR3 has 14 amino acids. The ends were cut back, 0 bases at V and 5 bases at J, with 11 bases in the middle. Germline CDR1 ENHRY, CDR2 SYGVKD. For the CDR3, the DNA is TGTGCCATCAGTGAGTCGATAAACCCGAACGAGCAGTACTTC. Its translation is CAISESINPNEQYF.

This clonotype was counted between two and nine times. The genes are TRBV4-2 and TRBJ2-3; perhaps TRBD2 as D (5 bases). Trimming took 1 base from V and 8 from J, leaving 13 bases between them. The CDR3 spans 14 residues. Germline V gene sequence: CDR1 LGHNA, CDR2 YNFKEQ. DNA of the CDR3: TGTGCCAGCAGCCAAGGCCGGGAAAGCCGTACGCAGTATTTT. Residues: CASSQGRESRTQYF.

V usage is TRBV7-2 and J usage is TRBJ2-1, with 7 bases identical to TRBD1. This CDR3 region has 14 residues. V lost 8 bases, J lost 4 bases, and 8 bases stayed unmatched. Germline loops: CDR1 SGHTA, CDR2 FQGNSA. CDR3 coding DNA: TGTGCCAGCCAGAGGGACAGAACATACAATGAGCAGTTCTTC. Its translation is CASQRDRTYNEQFF.

This clonotype has ten or more counts. The CDR3 nucleotides are TGTGCCAGCAGTAGACAGGGAGGGGAGCAGTACTTC. This encodes CASSRQGGEQYF. V is TRBV6-2 or TRBV6-3 and J is TRBJ2-7; D is possibly TRBD1 or TRBD2 (7 bases each). Germline V gene sequence: CDR1 MNHEY, CDR2 SVGEGT. V shed 5 bases and J shed 7 bases, with 12 bases lying between them. The CDR3 loop spans 12 amino acids.

This chain joins TRBV14 and TRBJ1-4; D is possibly TRBD1 (5 bases). Germline CDR1 reads SGHDN; CDR2 reads FVKESK. This CDR3 contains 15 residues. V was clipped by 4 bases and J by 7 bases, with 16 bases between them. CDR3 DNA: TGTGCCAGCAGCCGCCCCGGGGCCCGAGGTGAAAAACTGTTTTTT. It yields the protein CASSRPGARGEKLFF.

The rearrangement joins TRBV6-2 or TRBV6-3 to TRBJ2-1, with 14 nucleotides matching TRBD2. Germline values: CDR1 MNHEY, CDR2 SVGEGT. V shed 10 bases, J shed 4 bases, and the junction held 3 bases outside the gene matches. The CDR3 runs 14 residues. CDR3 bases: TGTGCCACCCGGACTAGCGGGGGGTACAATGAGCAGTTCTTC. Its translation is CATRTSGGYNEQFF.

The gene calls are TRBV7-3 and TRBJ2-7, with D perhaps TRBD2 (6 bases). V lost 2 bases to trimming and J lost 7 bases, with 21 bases between them. Germline V gene sequence: CDR1 SGHTA, CDR2 FQGTGA. The CDR3 has 16 residues. CDR3 residues: CASSLGTGETYNEQYF. CDR3 nucleotides: TGTGCCAGCAGCTTAGGCACGGGGGAAACTTACAATGAGCAGTACTTC.

This chain joins TRBV2 and TRBJ1-2; 7 bases map to TRBD1. Unmatched junction bases numbered 9, after V lost 7 bases and J lost 4 bases. Germline V gene data show CDR1 as SNHLY and CDR2 as FYNNEI. CDR3 length: 14 residues. The DNA of the CDR3 is TGTGCCAGCACCTCGACAGGGATCGCCTATGGCTACACCTTC. Encoded protein: CASTSTGIAYGYTF.

The chain joins TRBV20-1 to TRBJ2-7; D call uncertain. Between the trimmed V and J ends, which lost 2 bases and 1 base, there was a span of 9 bases. This CDR3 region has 13 residues. The germline CDR1 and CDR2 sequences are DFQATT and SNEGSKA (reference sequence). CDR3 nucleotides: TGCAGTGCTAGACACGAGAATTCCTACGAGCAGTACTTC. It specifies CSARHENSYEQYF.

This clonotype was counted ten times or more. The chain joins TRBV29-1 to TRBJ2-1; perhaps TRBD2 as D (6 bases). Germline V CDR1 and CDR2: SQVTM, ANQGSEA. The CDR3 spans 13 residues. Trimming removed 1 base from V and 2 bases from J, with 6 bases in between. The CDR3 region has the DNA TGCAGCGTTGAAGGGGGGGCCTACAATGAGCAGTTCTTC. It yields the protein CSVEGGAYNEQFF.

This clonotype was observed a few times. The chain links TRBV5-1 to TRBJ2-2; 8 nucleotides match TRBD2. Germline V CDR1 and CDR2: SGHRS, YFSETQ. V trimming: 0 bases; J trimming: 4 bases; junction bases outside the gene matches: 5. There are 16 residues in the CDR3. In DNA form, the CDR3 reads TGCGCCAGCAGCTTGGATAGACGGGGGGGCACCGGGGAGCTGTTTTTT. This codes for CASSLDRRGGTGELFF. Looking up the rest from reference TRBV5-1 and TRBJ2-2 gives the full variable domain: KAGVTQTPRYLIKTRGQQVTLSCSPISGHRSVSWYQQTPGQGLQFLFEYFSETQRNKGNFPGRFSGRQFSNSRSEMNVSTLELGDSALYLCASSLDRRGGTGELFFGEGSRLTVL.

The chain couples TRBV4-3 to TRBJ2-1; 10 bases align to TRBD2. The J call may not be correct, given that the DNA end is closer to TRBJ2-7. CDR3 size: 18 residues. Germline lookup yields CDR1 LGHNA and CDR2 YSLEER. Here the CDR3 reads CASSPLAGTSSSYNEQYF. The CDR3 DNA follows: TGCGCCAGCAGCCCACTAGCGGGGACTTCAAGCTCCTACAATGAGCAGTACTTC.

As to this clonotype: This may be a read error: a much more frequent sequence differs by one nucleotide. The rearrangement links TRBV12-3 or TRBV12-4 to TRBJ2-3; D gene uncertain. The CDR3 totals 15 residues. The DNA for the CDR3 is TGTGTCAGCAGTTTAGCACCGTGGGGTCCAGATACGCAGTATTTT. Its protein is CVSSLAPWGPDTQYF.

The rearrangement uses TRBV5-1 and TRBJ2-1; D is unclear. Germline CDR1 and CDR2: SGHRS and YFSETQ. CDR3 length equals 16 residues. Trimming pared 0 bases from V and 1 base from J, leaving 11 bases between. CDR3 nucleotide sequence: TGCGCCAGCAGCTTGGAGGCAACCCCTTCCTACAATGAGCAGTTCTTC. This sequence encodes CASSLEATPSYNEQFF.

As concerns this clonotype: A much larger clone is a single base away; this may be a read error. The CDR3 sequence is CASSTGTGNTEAFF. The CDR3 nucleotides are TGTGCCAGCAGCACCGGGACAGGGAACACTGAAGCTTTCTTT. The chain links TRBV6-1 to TRBJ1-1; TRBD1 aligns across 8 bases. The CDR3 runs 14 residues. V gave up 6 bases and J gave up 1 base; unmatched junction bases: 4. Looked up from germline, CDR1 is MNHNS and CDR2 is SASEGT.

This clonotype was counted many times. V usage is TRBV12-3 or TRBV12-4 and J usage is TRBJ1-1; unclear D gene. The V end was cut by 2 bases, the J end by 0 bases, with 4 bases between. CDR3 size: 13 residues. The DNA for the CDR3 is TGTGCCAGCAGTTTAACCTTGAACACTGAAGCTTTCTTT. It yields the protein CASSLTLNTEAFF.

This clonotype was recorded at least ten times. The rearrangement uses TRBV7-8 and TRBJ2-4, with a possible D match to TRBD1 (5 bases). Germline CDR1 reads SGHVS; CDR2 reads FQNEAQ. V gave up 2 bases and J gave up 1 base, with 15 bases separating them. The CDR3 sequence is 17 residues long. The CDR3 region has the DNA TGTGCCAGCAGCTTACCAAGGCAGGGTTACGCCAAAAACATTCAGTACTTC. Amino acids: CASSLPRQGYAKNIQYF.

This clonotype showed up just a few times. The V and J genes are TRBV27 and TRBJ2-2; 10 bases match TRBD2. Germline trimming cut 3 bases from V and 0 bases from J; bases unmatched to any gene: 4. The CDR3 contains 17 residues. The germline V gene encodes CDR1 MNHEY and CDR2 SMNVEV (reference sequence). Written as DNA, the CDR3 is TGTGCCAGCAGTTTCGCTAGCGGGGGTACGAACACCGGGGAGCTGTTTTTT. Translating gives CASSFASGGTNTGELFF.

This clonotype was observed at least ten times. The chain couples TRBV27 to TRBJ1-2, with TRBD1 matching over 9 bases. Losses at the gene ends were 3 bases for V and 2 bases for J; bases not matched to a gene: 4. This CDR3 is 15 amino acids long. CDR1 is MNHEY and CDR2 is SMNVEV in the germline V gene (reference sequence). The CDR3 DNA sequence: TGTGCCAGCAGTTTTGCGGGACAGGGCAACTATGGCTACACCTTC. Translation gives CASSFAGQGNYGYTF.

This chain connects TRBV9 to TRBJ2-1; 8 nucleotides line up with TRBD1. Per germline, CDR1 SGDLS and CDR2 YYNGEE. This CDR3 is 15 amino acids long. V gave up 3 bases and J gave up 6 bases; unmatched junction bases: 8. The CDR3 region is CASSAGGQASNEQFF. The DNA for the CDR3 is TGTGCCAGCAGCGCCGGGGGACAGGCCAGCAATGAGCAGTTCTTC.

This chain joins TRBV5-1 and TRBJ1-4, with TRBD1 identical over 8 bases. With 3 bases clipped from V and 13 bases from J, the junction kept 8 bases outside the gene matches. Looked up from germline, CDR1 is SGHRS and CDR2 is YFSETQ. The CDR3 is made up of 13 amino acids. CDR3 residues: CASSWRSGQGLFF. CDR3 in DNA: TGCGCCAGCAGCTGGAGGTCTGGACAGGGACTGTTTTTT.

There are a few counts of this clonotype. J is TRBJ1-2 and V is TRBV7-2; a possible D gene is TRBD1 (6 bases). Germline V gene lookup returns CDR1 SGHTA and CDR2 FQGNSA. The CDR3 loop spans 14 amino acids. V was trimmed by 3 bases and J by 4 bases, leaving 12 bases between them. CDR3 in DNA: TGTGCCAGCAGCTTTCAGGGACAACCCTATGGCTACACCTTC. It translates to CASSFQGQPYGYTF. Looking up the rest from reference TRBV7-2 and TRBJ1-2 gives the full variable domain: GAGVSQSPSNKVTEKGKDVELRCDPISGHTALYWYRQSLGQGLEFLIYFQGNSAPDKSGLPSDRFSAERTGGSVSTLTIQRTQQEDSAVYLCASSFQGQPYGYTFGSGTRLTVV.

This clonotype appeared a few times. The chain links TRBV2 to TRBJ2-5, with 9 bases aligning to TRBD1. Near its end, the DNA agrees better with TRBJ2-7, so the J call may be wrong. The germline V gene encodes CDR1 SNHLY and CDR2 FYNNEI. The CDR3 contains 16 residues. CDR3 in DNA: TGTGCCAGCAGAGCTGACTGGGGGACAGGGAACTACGAGCAGTACTTC. This gives the protein CASRADWGTGNYEQYF.